These 29 T cell receptor beta chains were all obtained from the same sample, sequenced in a study of cytomegalovirus exposure and HLA in healthy donors listed by TCRdb under 2017. Receptor libraries were prepared by the immunoSEQ multiplex PCR assay. For the multiplex PCR, a mixture combining 60 forward primers for TCR Vbeta segments and 13 reverse primers for TCR Jbeta segments was used. Here the immuneACCESS table is served through TCRdb, limited to in-frame sequences with V and J called. Missing clones are a known gap in these copies; in checked studies unresolved V genes cover under half, and the rest lacks a known reason. The sample table records more than 100,000 clones; roughly three fifths of these occur just once. The ten largest clones capture more than 1.5% of the sample. Sequencing input: PBMCs. These TCRs come from a man younger than 30 in good health and CMV-seronegative.

The CDR3 is CASSSHHRGASSYNEQFF. CDR3 nucleotides: TGTGCCAGCAGCTCACACCATAGGGGCGCGAGCTCCTACAATGAGCAGTTCTTC. The V and J genes are TRBV7-9 and TRBJ2-1; weak D call: TRBD1 (5 bases). There are 18 residues in the CDR3. V lost 4 bases and J 0 bases, leaving 19 bases between the germline ends. Germline CDR1 is SEHNR and CDR2 is FQNEAQ (reference sequence). Full variable domain (rest looked up from reference TRBV7-9 and TRBJ2-1): DTGVSQNPRHKITKRGQNVTFRCDPISEHNRLYWYRQTLGQGPEFLTYFQNEAQLEKSRLLSDRFSAERPKGSFSTLEIQRTEQGDSAMYLCASSSHHRGASSYNEQFFGPGTRLTVL.

The chain's CDR3 is CSVEDSVSDTYEQYF. CDR3 nucleotide sequence: TGCAGCGTTGAAGACTCGGTGAGTGATACCTACGAGCAGTACTTC. The chain couples TRBV29-1 to TRBJ2-7; D not certain. CDR1 and CDR2 from the germline V gene are SQVTM and ANQGSEA. V shed 0 bases and J shed 2 bases, with 14 bases lying between them. This CDR3 is built from 15 residues.

The genes are TRBV4-3 and TRBJ2-1; 9 nucleotides align to TRBD2. V dropped 4 bases and J dropped 0; count of bases not matched to a gene: 7. The CDR3 covers 17 residues. From germline, CDR1 is LGHNA and CDR2 YSLEER. CDR3 sequence: CASSPTSGYSSYNEQFF. The CDR3 coding sequence is TGCGCCAGCAGCCCGACTAGCGGTTACAGCTCCTACAATGAGCAGTTCTTC.

Here the CDR3 reads CASSLRQGPEAFF. The CDR3 region has the DNA TGTGCCAGCAGTTTAAGACAGGGCCCTGAAGCTTTCTTT. This rearrangement joins TRBV27 to TRBJ1-1, with 7 bases fitting TRBD1. This CDR3 comprises 13 residues. After removal of 2 bases from V and 6 bases from J, the junction contained 3 bases not matched to a gene. Germline loops: CDR1 MNHEY, CDR2 SMNVEV (reference sequence).

V gene TRBV27 combines with J gene TRBJ1-1; no clear D. Germline V gene sequence: CDR1 MNHEY, CDR2 SMNVEV (reference sequence). The CDR3 contains 14 residues. Trimming took 8 bases from V and 6 from J, leaving 19 bases between them. The CDR3 reads CASRSVVEGAEAFF. DNA for the CDR3: TGTGCCAGCCGATCGGTGGTCGAGGGAGCTGAAGCTTTCTTT.

V usage is TRBV28 and J usage is TRBJ1-6; maybe TRBD1 (6 bases). The CDR3 is 14 amino acids. Trimming removed 5 bases at V and 17 bases at J, with 22 bases between. CDR1 is MDHEN and CDR2 is SYDVKM in the germline V gene. The CDR3 loop is CASSGETGPRRVHF. The CDR3 DNA reads TGTGCCAGCAGTGGTGAGACAGGTCCCCGTCGTGTCCACTTT.

A single count supports this clone. Written as DNA, the CDR3 is TGTGCCAGCAGCTTCGGCACAGATACGCAGTATTTT. It encodes CASSFGTDTQYF. The V call is TRBV11-2, the J call TRBJ2-3; no firm D call. The germline V and J ends were trimmed by 3 bases and 1 base, with 2 bases remaining between them. This CDR3 has 12 amino acids. Per the germline V gene, CDR1 is SGHAT and CDR2 is FQNNGV.

This clone was counted a few times. The J gene is TRBJ1-2, the V gene TRBV4-3; TRBD1 agrees at 10 bases. The length of the CDR3 is 15 residues. V trimming: 4 bases; J trimming: 6 bases; junction bases outside the gene matches: 8. The germline CDR1 and CDR2 sequences are LGHNA and YSLEER. CDR3 sequence (DNA): TGCGCCAGCAGCCGCCGACAGGGGGCGAAGGATGGCTACACCTTC. Its translation: CASSRRQGAKDGYTF.

This clone was detected a few times. The V gene is TRBV5-1, the J gene TRBJ1-1; 7 bases map to TRBD1. The V segment lost 3 bases and the J segment 0 bases; nucleotides outside the gene matches: 5. Per the germline V gene, CDR1 is SGHRS and CDR2 is YFSETQ. The CDR3 contains 15 residues. This CDR3 reads CASSSLTGLNTEAFF. CDR3 coding DNA: TGCGCCAGCAGCTCGCTGACAGGGTTGAACACTGAAGCTTTCTTT. The whole variable domain, remainder taken from reference TRBV5-1 and TRBJ1-1, is KAGVTQTPRYLIKTRGQQVTLSCSPISGHRSVSWYQQTPGQGLQFLFEYFSETQRNKGNFPGRFSGRQFSNSRSEMNVSTLELGDSALYLCASSSLTGLNTEAFFGQGTRLTVV.

The gene calls are TRBV4-3 and TRBJ1-4; D unresolved. V was pared by 0 bases and J by 0 bases, with 11 bases between. CDR1 is LGHNA, CDR2 YSLEER, per germline. The CDR3 is made up of 17 amino acids. CDR3 sequence (DNA): TGCGCCAGCAGCCAAGATGCACGCGCCGCAACTAATGAAAAACTGTTTTTT. Its protein is CASSQDARAATNEKLFF.

This clone appeared a few times. This chain links TRBV5-1 with TRBJ2-5; 8 bases are shared with TRBD1. Germline V CDR1 and CDR2: SGHRS, YFSETQ. V dropped 3 bases and J dropped 4; count of bases not matched to a gene: 5. The CDR3 is 14 amino acids. The CDR3 nucleotides are TGCGCCAGCAGCTCTCAGGGGGCGAGAGAGACCCAGTACTTC. Protein product: CASSSQGARETQYF. Complete variable domain (other parts from reference TRBV5-1 and TRBJ2-5): KAGVTQTPRYLIKTRGQQVTLSCSPISGHRSVSWYQQTPGQGLQFLFEYFSETQRNKGNFPGRFSGRQFSNSRSEMNVSTLELGDSALYLCASSSQGARETQYFGPGTRLLVL.

This chain connects TRBV7-9 to TRBJ2-1; D unclear. V was clipped by 5 bases and J by 0 bases, with 8 bases between them. The germline CDR1 and CDR2 sequences are SEHNR and FQNEAQ (reference sequence). The CDR3 has 14 amino acids. The CDR3 DNA reads TGTGCCAGCAGCCCCGGTAGCTCCTACAATGAGCAGTTCTTC. It specifies CASSPGSSYNEQFF.

This clone showed up just a few times. The chain couples TRBV5-4 to TRBJ2-1, with D perhaps matching TRBD1 (5 bases). CDR1 is SGHNT and CDR2 is YYREEE in the germline V gene (reference sequence). The CDR3 totals 12 residues. Between the trimmed V and J ends, which lost 3 bases and 10 bases, there was a span of 11 bases. Here the CDR3 DNA reads TGTGCCAGCAGCTCTGGGGCTCGCGAGCAGTTCTTC. Translation gives CASSSGAREQFF.

Of note for this clone: The junction departs from germline at one end; a sequencing error may be responsible. V is TRBV18 and J is TRBJ2-7; 9 bases are a match to TRBD1. The CDR3 totals 13 residues. Germline CDR1 and CDR2: KGHSH and LQKENI. The CDR3 coding sequence is TGTGCCAGCTCACCACCGAACAGGGACAGGGCGTTTTTC. It translates to CASSPPNRDRAFF.

The chain has TRBV9 and TRBJ2-1; TRBD1 agrees at 11 bases. V lost 4 bases, J lost 8 bases, and 11 bases stayed unmatched. The CDR3 consists of 16 residues. The germline gives CDR1 SGDLS, CDR2 YYNGEE. The CDR3 region has the DNA TGTGCCAGCAGCCCCCGGCAGGGGACAGGGGGGCATGAGCAGTTCTTC. This codes for CASSPRQGTGGHEQFF.

The V call is TRBV18, the J call TRBJ1-2, with 7 nucleotides matching TRBD1. V lost 3 bases to trimming and J lost 3 bases; unmatched junction nucleotides: 13. Germline values: CDR1 KGHSH, CDR2 LQKENI. CDR3 length equals 17 residues. In nucleotides, the CDR3 is TGTGCCAGCTCACCTAGGGACCGGGACAGAGCTGACTATGGCTACACCTTC. Encoded protein: CASSPRDRDRADYGYTF.

This rearrangement joins TRBV2 to TRBJ2-1; D might be TRBD2 (5 bases). Per the germline V gene, CDR1 is SNHLY and CDR2 is FYNNEI. V was pared by 1 base and J by 6 bases, with 16 bases between. The CDR3 is 16 amino acids. The CDR3 here is CASSEGEMDSLNEQFF. In nucleotides, the CDR3 is TGTGCCAGCAGTGAAGGTGAGATGGACTCGCTCAATGAGCAGTTCTTC. Combining the CDR3 with reference TRBV2 and TRBJ2-1 gives the whole variable domain EPEVTQTPSHQVTQMGQEVILRCVPISNHLYFYWYRQILGQKVEFLVSFYNNEISEKSEIFDDQFSVERPDGSNFTLKIRSTKLEDSAMYFCASSEGEMDSLNEQFFGPGTRLTVL.

This rearrangement joins TRBV7-2 to TRBJ2-2, with D possibly matching TRBD2 (5 bases). V dropped 0 bases and J dropped 6 bases, with 11 bases sitting between them. The V gene's germline CDR1 is SGHTA and CDR2 FQGNSA. The CDR3 extends over 15 amino acids. The CDR3 region is CASSLAGELAGELFF. The CDR3 coding sequence is TGTGCCAGCAGCTTAGCGGGAGAGTTGGCCGGGGAGCTGTTTTTT.

V is TRBV30 and J is TRBJ2-7, with 8 bases fitting TRBD1. The CDR3 sequence is 10 residues long. Germline values: CDR1 GTSNPN, CDR2 SVGIG (reference sequence). With 5 bases clipped from V and 9 bases from J, the junction kept 3 bases outside the gene matches. CDR3 in DNA: TGTGCCTGGGCAGGGGGCAGGCAGTACTTC. Amino acids: CAWAGGRQYF.

This sequence joins TRBV14 and TRBJ1-2; D ambiguous. The CDR3 runs 13 residues. In germline, CDR1 is SGHDN, CDR2 FVKESK. V lost 0 bases and J lost 4, with 6 bases in between. This CDR3 is CASSQDHIYGYTF. The CDR3 coding sequence is TGTGCCAGCAGCCAAGATCACATCTATGGCTACACCTTC.

The V call is TRBV6-5, the J call TRBJ2-4; D not resolved. This CDR3 comprises 15 residues. Germline values: CDR1 MNHEY, CDR2 SVGAGI. The V end was cut by 4 bases, the J end by 1 base, with 11 bases between. The CDR3 DNA is TGTGCCAGCAGTTCACCAACATCGGCCAAAAACATTCAGTACTTC. Its protein is CASSSPTSAKNIQYF.

This clone came up a few times. The CDR3 loop is CASSRTGGLYEQYF. Written as DNA, the CDR3 is TGTGCCAGCAGTAGGACAGGGGGCTTATACGAGCAGTACTTC. The rearrangement uses TRBV9 and TRBJ2-7; 11 bases match TRBD1. The ends lost 5 bases at V and 4 bases at J; junction bases unmatched: 5. The CDR3 is made up of 14 amino acids. The germline gives CDR1 SGDLS, CDR2 YYNGEE.

The rearrangement links TRBV10-3 to TRBJ1-2; possibly TRBD1 for D (5 bases). CDR1 and CDR2 (germline): ENHRY, SYGVKD. Trimming took 6 bases from V and 3 from J, leaving 20 bases between them. This CDR3 has 16 amino acids. The CDR3 region has the DNA TGTGCCATCAGGAAGGAAAGGGACGGGGACTACTATGGCTACACCTTC. It encodes CAIRKERDGDYYGYTF.

This chain connects TRBV28 to TRBJ1-1; a possible D gene is TRBD1 (6 bases). Trimming removed 5 bases from V and 4 bases from J, with 11 bases in between. Germline V gives CDR1 MDHEN, CDR2 SYDVKM. CDR3 length: 13 amino acids. The CDR3 is CASSIAGVTEAFF. The DNA of the CDR3 is TGTGCCAGCAGTATAGCAGGGGTCACTGAAGCTTTCTTT.

This chain links TRBV5-1 with TRBJ2-3, with TRBD2 matching 10 bases. Germline-derived CDR1 and CDR2 are SGHRS and YFSETQ. CDR3 length equals 18 residues. V dropped 7 bases and J dropped 3; count of bases not matched to a gene: 17. CDR3 bases: TGCGCCAGCTCCTTAACTGGGGCTAGCGGGAGCTTTACAGATACGCAGTATTTT. This codes for CASSLTGASGSFTDTQYF.

The V and J genes are TRBV6-6 and TRBJ2-2; 12 positions agree with TRBD2. From germline, CDR1 is MNHNY and CDR2 SVGAGI (reference sequence). Trimming cost V 4 bases and J 7 bases; bases outside gene matches: 7. This CDR3 is 16 amino acids long. The CDR3 coding sequence is TGTGCCAGCAGTTCTCGGACTAGCGGGACTGGCGGGGAGCTGTTTTTT. It encodes CASSSRTSGTGGELFF.

V gene TRBV6-6 combines with J gene TRBJ2-7; D not resolved. Germline lookup yields CDR1 MNHNY and CDR2 SVGAGI (reference sequence). The CDR3 consists of 12 residues. Trimming removed 4 bases from V and 3 bases from J, with 7 bases in between. The CDR3 sequence: CASSSTLYEQYF. Written as DNA, the CDR3 is TGTGCCAGCAGTTCAACTCTCTACGAGCAGTACTTC.

The V and J genes are TRBV5-1 and TRBJ2-2; TRBD1 matches at 10 bases. Germline assignment: CDR1 SGHRS and CDR2 YFSETQ. The CDR3 is made up of 19 amino acids. J lost 0 bases, V lost 2 bases, and 10 bases had no gene match. CDR3 sequence reads: CASSLAWTGGITNTGELFF. The CDR3 DNA follows: TGCGCCAGCAGCTTAGCTTGGACAGGGGGAATTACGAACACCGGGGAGCTGTTTTTT.

The CDR3 nucleotides read TGTGCCAGCCAAGCACGGGCAGGGGGTCCAGATACGCAGTATTTT. Protein product: CASQARAGGPDTQYF. This chain links TRBV2 with TRBJ2-3; 7 positions match TRBD1. V lost 8 bases to trimming and J lost 4 bases; unmatched junction nucleotides: 12. Germline-derived CDR1 and CDR2 are SNHLY and FYNNEI. The CDR3 loop spans 15 amino acids.